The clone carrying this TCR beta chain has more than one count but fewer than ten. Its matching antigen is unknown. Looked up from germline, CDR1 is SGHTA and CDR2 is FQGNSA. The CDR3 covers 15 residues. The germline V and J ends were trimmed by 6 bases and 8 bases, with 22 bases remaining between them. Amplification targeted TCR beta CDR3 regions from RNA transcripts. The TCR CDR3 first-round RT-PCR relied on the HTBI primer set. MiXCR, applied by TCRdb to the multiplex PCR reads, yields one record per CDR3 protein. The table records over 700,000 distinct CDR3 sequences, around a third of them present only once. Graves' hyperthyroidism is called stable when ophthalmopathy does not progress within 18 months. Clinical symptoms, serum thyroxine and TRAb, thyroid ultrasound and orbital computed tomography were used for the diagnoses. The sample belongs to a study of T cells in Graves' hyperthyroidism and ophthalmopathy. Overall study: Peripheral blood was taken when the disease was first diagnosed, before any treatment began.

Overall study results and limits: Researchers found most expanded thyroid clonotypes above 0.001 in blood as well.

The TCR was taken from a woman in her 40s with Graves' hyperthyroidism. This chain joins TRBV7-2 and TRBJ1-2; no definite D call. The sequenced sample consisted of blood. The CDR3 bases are TGTGCCAGCAGTTACGGAATAGTCGGTCGTGGGGGCTACACCTTC. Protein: CASSYGIVGRGGYTF.